This TCR beta chain was recorded in a study of blood T cell repertoires in COVID-19. As for the study in general: Acute and convalescent COVID-19 samples came from the United States, Italy and Spain.

With 6 bases clipped from V and 8 bases from J, the junction kept 13 bases outside the gene matches. Germline V gene lookup returns CDR1 SGHRS and CDR2 YFSETQ. This CDR3 region has 15 residues. Repertoires were generated with immunoSEQ multiplex PCR, while TCRdb's copy carries only in-frame clones and drops some. The table records some 130,000 clones, nearly 70% of them present only once. The sample comprised peripheral blood. This chain connects TRBV5-1 to TRBJ1-4, with 7 positions matching TRBD1. This TCR derives from a woman in her 70s with acute or convalescent COVID-19. The CDR3 loop reads CASTRRQGRGEKLFF. In DNA, the CDR3 is TGCGCCAGCACCCGAAGACAGGGTAGGGGAGAAAAACTGTTTTTT.